Here is one T cell receptor beta chain with its context. As yet, its antigen is unknown. This record belongs to a study of cytomegalovirus exposure and HLA in healthy donors. Notes on the study in general: Cytomegalovirus status was reportedly diagnosed by the classifier with high sensitivity and specificity.

A multiplex PCR was run with 60 Vbeta primers and 13 Jbeta primers. This table comes from immunoSEQ multiplex PCR, and its TCRdb copy is limited to in-frame clones, with some not included. The profile shows roughly 99,000 clones, 65% to 80% of them singletons. Germline loops: CDR1 LGHNT, CDR2 FRNRAP. This CDR3 has 17 amino acids. Sequencing used PBMCs. This rearrangement joins TRBV12-5 to TRBJ2-5, with 12 bases lining up with TRBD2. With the DNA end fitting TRBJ2-7 better, the J assignment may be wrong. This TCR was sampled from a male donor in good health and CMV-seronegative. The CDR3 loop is CASGLGPGLAGSDEQYF. The CDR3 DNA is TGTGCTAGTGGTTTGGGTCCCGGACTAGCGGGAAGCGACGAGCAGTACTTC.